The T cell receptor beta chain under discussion was sequenced for a study of cytomegalovirus exposure and HLA in healthy donors. The germline V gene has CDR1 MDHEN and CDR2 SYDVKM. V was cut by 1 base and J by 10 bases, with 10 bases left in between. The CDR3 spans 12 residues. It was with 60 Vbeta and 13 Jbeta primers that the PCR ran. TCRdb's table, derived via immunoSEQ multiplex PCR, lists solely in-frame clones and lacks some. The sample holds roughly 250,000 clones, over 70% seen once. This clone was detected only a few times. What was sequenced was PBMCs. J is TRBJ1-1 and V is TRBV28; maybe TRBD1 (5 bases). The TCR was taken from a girl aged 2 to 10 in good health and CMV-seronegative. The CDR3 coding sequence is TGTGCCAGCAGTTTATTTCGGGGGGGAGCTTTCTTT. This gives the protein CASSLFRGGAFF.